This TCR beta chain came from a study of T cells in narcolepsy. Regarding the study as a whole: Autoreactive HCRT-specific and TRIB2-specific clonotypes were marked in same-patient CSF-versus-blood CD4+ comparisons. Reportedly, autoreactive clonotypes were serially detected in patients' blood but not controls'.

V gave up 2 bases and J gave up 4 bases, with 11 bases separating them. The CDR3 covers 14 residues. Germline-derived CDR1 and CDR2 are MNHNS and SASEGT. In regard to this clone: Its target is not known.

TCRdb's copy holds only in-frame clones and misses some; the assay was immunoSEQ multiplex PCR. The sample includes 30,000 to 40,000 clones, more than 65% of them seen just once. This receptor was obtained from a human donor in good health. The specimen was memory (CD45RA-) CD4+ T cells from blood. The V and J genes are TRBV6-1 and TRBJ1-1, with D possibly matching TRBD1 (6 bases). CDR3 loop: CASSENGGRTEAFF. The CDR3 bases are TGTGCCAGCAGTGAAAATGGGGGCCGCACTGAAGCTTTCTTT.